A selection of T cell receptor beta chains follows, all from one sample in a study of T cell responses to AZD1222 COVID-19 vaccine. Generated by immunoSEQ multiplex PCR, the TCRdb table keeps only in-frame clones and is missing some. Here the sample spans 100,000 to 150,000 clones, more than 90% being singletons. The input for sequencing was peripheral blood, taken 28 days after the second AZD1222 dose. The receptors here all came from an adult who received the AZD1222 COVID-19 vaccine. The CDR3 runs from the conserved cysteine through the conserved F or W. D genes are given only for firm matches.

len,j_gene,v_gene,d_gene,CDR3aa,CDR3nt
13,TRBJ2-5,TRBV6-2/TRBV6-3,-,CASSWAPQETQYF,TGTGCCAGCAGCTGGGCCCCCCAAGAGACCCAGTACTTC
16,TRBJ2-2,TRBV3-1/TRBV3-2,-,CASSQEELGNTGELFF,TGTGCCAGCAGCCAAGAGGAACTAGGGAACACCGGGGAGCTGTTTTTT
15,TRBJ1-4,TRBV7-2,-,CASSPQVATNEKLFF,TGTGCCAGCAGCCCCCAGGTTGCAACTAATGAAAAACTGTTTTTT
15,TRBJ1-6,TRBV7-3,-,CASSLEGGGDSPLHF,TGTGCCAGCAGCCTCGAAGGGGGGGGCGATTCACCCCTCCACTTT
15,TRBJ2-3,TRBV28,TRBD2,CASSKTSGLTDTQYF,TGTGCCAGCAGTAAGACTAGCGGACTCACAGATACGCAGTATTTT
14,TRBJ1-2,TRBV3-1/TRBV3-2,-,CASSQDRGVYGYTF,TGTGCCAGCAGCCAAGATCGGGGGGTTTATGGCTACACCTTC
19,TRBJ2-1,TRBV10-3,TRBD2,CAISPQASGGRHSYNEQFF,TGTGCCATCAGTCCCCAGGCTAGCGGGGGGCGACACTCCTACAATGAGCAGTTCTTC
17,TRBJ2-3,TRBV6-2/TRBV6-3,-,CASSYSNMGASADTQYF,TGTGCCAGCAGTTACTCGAATATGGGGGCGTCGGCAGATACGCAGTATTTT
14,TRBJ2-7,TRBV28,-,CASSPSLYSYEQYF,TGTGCCAGCAGTCCTTCCCTTTACTCCTACGAGCAGTACTTC
14,TRBJ2-3,TRBV11-3,-,CASSLDRSSDTQYF,TGTGCCAGCAGCTTAGATAGGAGCTCAGATACGCAGTATTTT
15,TRBJ2-3,TRBV20-1,TRBD2,CSASPIAGGSGTQYF,TGCAGTGCTAGTCCCATAGCGGGAGGAAGTGGTACGCAGTATTTT
16,TRBJ2-3,TRBV30,TRBD2,CAWSPGTSGHKDTQYF,TGTGCCTGGAGCCCCGGGACTAGCGGTCACAAAGATACGCAGTATTTT
14,TRBJ1-5,TRBV3-1/TRBV3-2,-,CASSQGRGAQPQHF,TGTGCCAGCAGCCAAGGCAGGGGCGCTCAGCCCCAGCATTTT
15,TRBJ1-6,TRBV6-1,TRBD1,CASSERDRGKTPLHF,TGTGCCAGCAGTGAGCGGGACAGGGGGAAGACACCCCTCCACTTT
14,TRBJ1-1,TRBV11-1,-,CASSLSTTNTEAFF,TGTGCCAGCAGCTTATCGACAACGAACACTGAAGCTTTCTTT
15,TRBJ1-4,TRBV11-3,-,CASSFRFATNEKLFF,TGTGCCAGCAGCTTTCGGTTTGCAACTAATGAAAAACTGTTTTTT
12,TRBJ1-1,TRBV11-2,-,CASSFADTEAFF,TGTGCCAGCAGCTTTGCAGACACTGAAGCTTTCTTT
13,TRBJ1-4,TRBV12-3/TRBV12-4,-,CASRLGGLEKLFF,TGTGCCAGCAGGCTGGGAGGGTTAGAAAAACTGTTTTTT